The 30 T cell receptor beta chains reported below all come from one sample, sequenced in a study of shared clonotypes between healthy human individuals. This table comes from immunoSEQ multiplex PCR, and its TCRdb copy is limited to in-frame clones, with some not included. This sample carries over a million clones, about 75% of them seen once, and the ten largest clones take less than 1.5%. Sequenced material: memory CD4+ T cells sorted from blood. Stated subset: CD45RA-negative fraction. These TCRs come from a man aged 18 to 35 in good health.

As for this clone: Additional DNA sequences in this sample encode the identical CDR3. V is TRBV6-5 and J is TRBJ2-3; 9 bases match TRBD2. J lost 1 base, V lost 6 bases, and 2 bases had no gene match. Germline V gives CDR1 MNHEY, CDR2 SVGAGI. This CDR3 contains 14 residues. CDR3 nucleotides: TGTGCCAGCAGCCGACTAGCGGGCACAGATACGCAGTATTTT. Translating gives CASSRLAGTDTQYF.

The chain is built from TRBV5-4 and TRBJ2-1; 9 nucleotides match TRBD2. V lost 6 bases and J lost 9; bases outside the gene matches: 7. The CDR3 length is 13 residues. Germline loops: CDR1 SGHNT, CDR2 YYREEE (reference sequence). As DNA, the CDR3 is TGTGCCAGCAATAGCGGGGGAGTCGGTGAGCAGTTCTTC. Translated, it gives CASNSGGVGEQFF.

The V call is TRBV30, the J call TRBJ1-6; a possible D gene is TRBD1 (5 bases). The CDR3 sequence is 14 residues long. The germline V gene encodes CDR1 GTSNPN and CDR2 SVGIG (reference sequence). Trimming left V 0 bases short and J 10 bases short, with 13 bases between. CDR3 nucleotides: TGTGCCTGGAGTGTAGGGGCCAGCGGATCACCCCTCCACTTT. This gives the protein CAWSVGASGSPLHF.

This rearrangement joins TRBV7-2 to TRBJ1-1; D remains ambiguous. Germline loops: CDR1 SGHTA, CDR2 FQGNSA. There are 15 residues in the CDR3. V lost 5 bases to trimming and J lost 3 bases, with 16 bases between them. The CDR3 DNA follows: TGTGCCAGCAGCATACTAACCGTGTCGTACACTGAAGCTTTCTTT. Protein sequence: CASSILTVSYTEAFF.

V and J are TRBV6-1 and TRBJ1-2, with a tentative D call TRBD1 (6 bases). The CDR3 runs to 14 residues. Trimming stripped 3 bases from V and 4 bases from J, with 12 bases between. The V gene's germline CDR1 is MNHNS and CDR2 SASEGT. CDR3 residues: CASSDLGDTYGYTF. In DNA, the CDR3 is TGTGCCAGCAGTGACCTGGGGGACACCTATGGCTACACCTTC.

Turning to this clone: Other DNA sequences in this sample translate to the same CDR3. This rearrangement joins TRBV9 to TRBJ1-1; D gene ambiguous. Trimming shortened V by 4 bases and J by 0 bases, and 7 bases separated the two germline ends. Per germline, CDR1 SGDLS and CDR2 YYNGEE. This CDR3 comprises 13 residues. The CDR3 is CASSSRLNTEAFF. CDR3 DNA: TGTGCCAGCAGCTCCCGATTGAACACTGAAGCTTTCTTT.

This clone was observed many times. The chain couples TRBV19 to TRBJ1-5; 7 bases fit TRBD1. This CDR3 spans 17 amino acids. The germline gives CDR1 LNHDA, CDR2 SQIVND (reference sequence). V was clipped by 3 bases and J by 1 base; unmatched bases: 9. This CDR3 is CASSIPGTVGSNQPQHF. The CDR3 DNA follows: TGTGCCAGTAGTATCCCCGGGACAGTGGGGAGCAATCAGCCCCAGCATTTT.

The chain employs TRBV4-1 and TRBJ2-5; 7 bases map to TRBD2. The CDR3 extends over 16 amino acids. The germline CDR1 and CDR2 sequences are MGHRA and YSYEKL. The V segment lost 4 bases and the J segment 2 bases; nucleotides outside the gene matches: 10. This CDR3 is CASSPTSASKQETQYF. CDR3 in DNA: TGCGCCAGCAGCCCTACTAGCGCCTCCAAACAAGAGACCCAGTACTTC.

This chain links TRBV10-1 with TRBJ2-5; D is ambiguous. Trimming pared 4 bases from V and 1 base from J, leaving 7 bases between. Per the germline V gene, CDR1 is WNHNN and CDR2 is SYGVQD (reference sequence). The CDR3 sequence is 13 residues long. The CDR3 loop is CASSVRFQETQYF. CDR3 bases: TGCGCCAGCAGTGTCAGATTCCAAGAGACCCAGTACTTC.

Worth noting for this clone: Other DNA sequences in the sample encode the same CDR3. The CDR3 bases are TGCGCCAGCAGCTTGGCCGGACGGGAGGGGACAGATACGCAGTATTTT. Translated, it gives CASSLAGREGTDTQYF. This chain links TRBV5-1 with TRBJ2-3, with 8 bases aligning to TRBD2. This CDR3 is 16 amino acids long. The J segment lost 3 bases and the V segment lost 0 bases, leaving 6 bases of the junction unmatched. CDR1 and CDR2 (germline): SGHRS, YFSETQ.

To note about this clone: Other nucleotide sequences in the sample specify the same CDR3. This chain joins TRBV5-1 and TRBJ2-5, with a tentative D call TRBD2 (6 bases). Trimming removed 0 bases at V and 4 bases at J, with 7 bases between. CDR1 and CDR2 (germline): SGHRS, YFSETQ. This CDR3 has 13 residues. This CDR3 reads CASSLERAETQYF. The CDR3 nucleotides read TGCGCCAGCAGCTTGGAGCGGGCAGAGACCCAGTACTTC.

The chain joins TRBV9 to TRBJ1-6; D is possibly TRBD1 (5 bases). Germline CDR1 and CDR2: SGDLS and YYNGEE. Trimming removed 3 bases at V and 8 bases at J, with 15 bases between. The CDR3 is made up of 15 amino acids. This CDR3 is CASSAAQGTDSPLHF. The CDR3 bases are TGTGCCAGCAGCGCTGCCCAGGGTACGGATTCACCCCTCCACTTT.

This clone has only a few counts. V is TRBV4-1 and J is TRBJ2-7; TRBD1 might be the D (5 bases). V was cut by 0 bases and J by 1 base, with 13 bases left in between. The CDR3 has 16 amino acids. In germline, CDR1 is MGHRA, CDR2 YSYEKL. CDR3 loop: CASSQDSAKGSYEQYF. The CDR3 DNA reads as TGCGCCAGCAGCCAAGATTCGGCTAAGGGGTCCTACGAGCAGTACTTC.

On this clone: A single base separates this from a much larger clone, so it may be a read error. This sample includes further DNA sequences coding for the same CDR3. The chain carries TRBV28 and TRBJ2-7, with unresolved D. CDR3 length equals 11 residues. Per germline, CDR1 MDHEN and CDR2 SYDVKM. V was shortened by 6 bases and J by 1 base, with 4 bases between the two germline ends. In DNA form, the CDR3 reads TGTGCCAGCAGCCAATCCTACGAGCAGTACTTC. This translates into CASSQSYEQYF.

The chain recombines TRBV5-1 with TRBJ2-5, with a tentative D call TRBD1 (6 bases). Trimming took 2 bases from V and 3 from J, leaving 14 bases between them. Germline-derived CDR1 and CDR2 are SGHRS and YFSETQ. CDR3 length: 15 amino acids. The CDR3 is CASSLRGGVEETQYF. CDR3 nucleotides: TGCGCCAGCAGCTTACGAGGGGGTGTCGAAGAGACCCAGTACTTC.

The J gene is TRBJ2-3, the V gene TRBV6-5; D possibly uses TRBD1 or TRBD2 (6 bases each). Germline-derived CDR1 and CDR2 are MNHEY and SVGAGI. The CDR3 has 15 amino acids. Deletions cut 2 bases from V and 3 bases from J, with 12 bases between. CDR3 sequence reads: CASSYLRGGTDTQYF. The CDR3 DNA follows: TGTGCCAGCAGTTACCTCAGGGGAGGAACAGATACGCAGTATTTT.

This clone was seen repeatedly, ten times or more. This rearrangement joins TRBV5-1 to TRBJ2-1; 14 bases are shared with TRBD2. Trimming took 4 bases from V and 2 from J; bases not matched to a gene: 11. The CDR3 contains 19 residues. The germline CDR1 and CDR2 sequences are SGHRS and YFSETQ. In DNA form, the CDR3 reads TGCGCCAGCAGCATGGGGACTAGCGGGGGTCCAACGACCTACAATGAGCAGTTCTTC. Translated, it gives CASSMGTSGGPTTYNEQFF.

This chain links TRBV5-6 with TRBJ2-7, with TRBD2 matching 7 bases. Germline lookup yields CDR1 SGHDT and CDR2 YYEEEE. Germline trimming cut 4 bases from V and 2 bases from J; bases unmatched to any gene: 9. CDR3 size: 15 residues. Here the CDR3 DNA reads TGTGCCAGCAGCCGGAGGGAGGGAGCCGCCTACGAGCAGTACTTC. It is translated as CASSRREGAAYEQYF.

This clone was observed a single time. This chain uses TRBV7-9 with TRBJ1-6; tentatively, D is TRBD1 (5 bases). Germline CDR1 SEHNR, CDR2 FQNEAQ (reference sequence). The CDR3 runs to 17 residues. The germline V and J ends were trimmed by 0 bases and 6 bases, with 15 bases remaining between them. CDR3 residues: CASSLAGTGVSNSPLHF. In DNA, the CDR3 is TGTGCCAGCAGCTTAGCAGGGACGGGAGTGAGTAATTCACCCCTCCACTTT.

V is TRBV6-5 and J is TRBJ2-7; no firm D call. CDR3 length: 15 residues. Germline loops: CDR1 MNHEY, CDR2 SVGAGI. The V and J ends lost 0 bases and 0 bases respectively, with 9 bases between them. CDR3 protein: CASSYSILGSYEQYF. The CDR3 DNA sequence: TGTGCCAGCAGTTACTCGATTCTCGGCTCCTACGAGCAGTACTTC.

V gene TRBV28 combines with J gene TRBJ2-7, with D hard to call. The germline gives CDR1 MDHEN, CDR2 SYDVKM. The CDR3 extends over 11 amino acids. V was clipped by 2 bases and J by 5 bases, with 4 bases between them. CDR3 amino acids: CASSLADEQYF. The CDR3 region has the DNA TGTGCCAGCAGTTTAGCGGACGAGCAGTACTTC.

The genes are TRBV19 and TRBJ1-6, with a weak D call TRBD1 (5 bases). Germline V gene data show CDR1 as LNHDA and CDR2 as SQIVND (reference sequence). V was trimmed by 3 bases and J by 9 bases, leaving 6 bases between them. The CDR3 totals 12 residues. The DNA of the CDR3 is TGTGCCAGTAGTATGGGGGTTTCACCCCTCCACTTT. Translating gives CASSMGVSPLHF.

As regards this clone: The sample has other DNA sequences that encode this CDR3 too. The rearrangement uses TRBV6-5 and TRBJ2-1; D remains unclear. CDR3 size: 10 residues. Germline V gene lookup returns CDR1 MNHEY and CDR2 SVGAGI. V lost 8 bases to trimming and J lost 4 bases, with 3 bases between them. For the CDR3, the DNA is TGTGCCAGCGGGTACAATGAGCAGTTCTTC. Translated, it gives CASGYNEQFF.

This clone was seen only a few times. J is TRBJ2-5 and V is TRBV5-5; TRBD2 is a possible D gene (5 bases). Trimming removed 0 bases at V and 4 bases at J, with 10 bases between. This CDR3 contains 14 residues. The germline gives CDR1 SGHKS, CDR2 YYEKEE (reference sequence). CDR3 residues: CASSLVEGVETQYF. Written as DNA, the CDR3 is TGTGCCAGCAGCTTGGTAGAGGGAGTAGAGACCCAGTACTTC.

This rearrangement joins TRBV2 to TRBJ2-7; 7 nucleotides agree with TRBD1. The V segment lost 1 base and the J segment 7 bases; nucleotides outside the gene matches: 7. Germline V gene sequence: CDR1 SNHLY, CDR2 FYNNEI. CDR3 length equals 14 residues. The CDR3 is CASSEDRGSGEQYF. CDR3 DNA: TGTGCCAGCAGTGAAGACAGGGGATCGGGGGAGCAGTACTTC.

The rearrangement uses TRBV7-2 and TRBJ1-5; D uncertain. The CDR3 has 15 amino acids. Germline CDR1 reads SGHTA; CDR2 reads FQGNSA. The ends were cut back, 1 base at V and 2 bases at J, with 9 bases in the middle. CDR3 in amino acids: CASSLGLGGNQPQHF. The CDR3 nucleotides are TGTGCCAGCAGCTTAGGTCTCGGGGGCAATCAGCCCCAGCATTTT. The full variable domain, in which reference TRBV7-2 and TRBJ1-5 provide the parts outside the CDR3, is GAGVSQSPSNKVTEKGKDVELRCDPISGHTALYWYRQSLGQGLEFLIYFQGNSAPDKSGLPSDRFSAERTGGSVSTLTIQRTQQEDSAVYLCASSLGLGGNQPQHFGDGTRLSIL.

There are a few counts of this clone. This rearrangement joins TRBV21-1 to TRBJ2-1. TRBV21-1 is deemed a pseudogene. The CDR3 loop spans 18 amino acids. DNA for the CDR3: TGTGCCAGCAGCAAAAGGGTGATGGGAAAGGATGTATACAATGAGCAGTTCTTC. It translates to CASSKRVMGKDVYNEQFF.

This rearrangement joins TRBV7-2 to TRBJ2-7; D not certain. V was cut by 1 base and J by 3 bases, with 4 bases left in between. The CDR3 extends over 12 amino acids. Germline loops: CDR1 SGHTA, CDR2 FQGNSA. The CDR3 DNA reads TGTGCCAGCAGCTTAGATGTCTACGAGCAGTACTTC. Protein sequence: CASSLDVYEQYF.

The chain has TRBV29-1 and TRBJ2-5; possibly TRBD1 or TRBD2 for D (6 bases each). The CDR3 sequence is 13 residues long. With 7 bases removed from V and 2 bases from J, the gap between germline ends came to 14 bases. Germline assignment: CDR1 SQVTM and CDR2 ANQGSEA. CDR3 nucleotides: TGCAGCGGGGGGGACAACAAACAAGAGACCCAGTACTTC. Translated, it gives CSGGDNKQETQYF. The full variable domain, its missing parts supplied by reference TRBV29-1 and TRBJ2-5, is SAVISQKPSRDICQRGTSLTIQCQVDSQVTMMFWYRQQPGQSLTLIATANQGSEATYESGFVIDKFPISRPNLTFSTLTVSNMSPEDSSIYLCSGGDNKQETQYFGPGTRLLVL.

The chain couples TRBV6-1 to TRBJ2-2; perhaps D is TRBD1 or TRBD2 (5 bases each). The CDR3 contains 14 residues. The V and J ends lost 3 bases and 6 bases respectively, with 11 bases between them. Per germline, CDR1 MNHNS and CDR2 SASEGT. CDR3 amino acids: CASSEGESSGELFF. The CDR3 DNA is TGTGCCAGCAGTGAGGGGGAATCATCCGGGGAGCTGTTTTTT.